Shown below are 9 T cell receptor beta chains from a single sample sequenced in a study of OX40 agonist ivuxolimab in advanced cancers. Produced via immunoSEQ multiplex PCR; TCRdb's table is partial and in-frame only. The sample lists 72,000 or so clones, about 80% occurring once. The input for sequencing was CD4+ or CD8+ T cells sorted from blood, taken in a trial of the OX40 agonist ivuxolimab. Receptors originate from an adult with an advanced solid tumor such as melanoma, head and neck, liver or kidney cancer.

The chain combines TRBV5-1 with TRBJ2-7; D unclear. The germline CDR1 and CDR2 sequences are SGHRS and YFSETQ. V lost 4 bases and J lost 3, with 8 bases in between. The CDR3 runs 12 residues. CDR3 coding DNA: TGCGCCAGCAGCCTGGAGAACTACGAGCAGTACTTC. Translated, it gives CASSLENYEQYF. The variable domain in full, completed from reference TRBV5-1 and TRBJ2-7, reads KAGVTQTPRYLIKTRGQQVTLSCSPISGHRSVSWYQQTPGQGLQFLFEYFSETQRNKGNFPGRFSGRQFSNSRSEMNVSTLELGDSALYLCASSLENYEQYFGPGTRLTVT.

The DNA for the CDR3 is TGCGCCAGCAGCTTGTCTGCGGGCAATCAGCCCCAGCATTTT. Amino acids: CASSLSAGNQPQHF. The chain is built from TRBV5-1 and TRBJ1-5; no clear D gene. The CDR3 spans 14 residues. The germline V gene encodes CDR1 SGHRS and CDR2 YFSETQ. With 1 base removed from V and 2 bases from J, the gap between germline ends came to 7 bases. The variable domain in full, completed from reference TRBV5-1 and TRBJ1-5, reads KAGVTQTPRYLIKTRGQQVTLSCSPISGHRSVSWYQQTPGQGLQFLFEYFSETQRNKGNFPGRFSGRQFSNSRSEMNVSTLELGDSALYLCASSLSAGNQPQHFGDGTRLSIL.

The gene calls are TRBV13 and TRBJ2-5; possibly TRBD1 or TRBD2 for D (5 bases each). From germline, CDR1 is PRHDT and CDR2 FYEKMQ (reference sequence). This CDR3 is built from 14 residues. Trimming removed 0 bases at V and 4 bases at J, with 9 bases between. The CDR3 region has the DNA TGTGCCAGCAGCTTAGGCGGGACCCCAGAGACCCAGTACTTC. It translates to CASSLGGTPETQYF.

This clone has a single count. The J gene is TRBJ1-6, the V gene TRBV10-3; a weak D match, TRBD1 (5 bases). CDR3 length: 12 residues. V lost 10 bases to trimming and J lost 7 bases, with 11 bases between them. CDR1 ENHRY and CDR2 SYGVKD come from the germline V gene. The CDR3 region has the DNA TGTGCCACCAGGGCCCTAAATTCACCCCTCCACTTT. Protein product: CATRALNSPLHF.

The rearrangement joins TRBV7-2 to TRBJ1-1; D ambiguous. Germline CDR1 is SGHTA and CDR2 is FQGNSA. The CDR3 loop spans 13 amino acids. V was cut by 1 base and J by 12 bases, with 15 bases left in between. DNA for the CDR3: TGTGCCAGCAGCTTAGGACTCCCCCCCGGGTCTTTCTTT. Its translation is CASSLGLPPGSFF.

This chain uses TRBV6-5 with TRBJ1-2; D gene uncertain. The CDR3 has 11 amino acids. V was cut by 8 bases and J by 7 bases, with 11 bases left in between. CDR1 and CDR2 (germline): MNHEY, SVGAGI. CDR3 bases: TGTGCCAGCTCTTGGGGTTTTGGCTACACCTTC. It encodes CASSWGFGYTF.

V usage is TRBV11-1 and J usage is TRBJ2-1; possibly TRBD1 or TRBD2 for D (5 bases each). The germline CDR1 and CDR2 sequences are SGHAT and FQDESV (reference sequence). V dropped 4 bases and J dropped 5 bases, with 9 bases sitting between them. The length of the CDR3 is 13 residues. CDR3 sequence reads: CASSSGTDNEQFF. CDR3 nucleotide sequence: TGTGCCAGCAGCTCCGGGACGGACAATGAGCAGTTCTTC.

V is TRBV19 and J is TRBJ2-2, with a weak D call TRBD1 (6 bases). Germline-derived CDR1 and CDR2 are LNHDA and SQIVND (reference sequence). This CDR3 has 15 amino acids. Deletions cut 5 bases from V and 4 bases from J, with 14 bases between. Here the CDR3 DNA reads TGTGCCAGTAGTTTTATGACAGGAGGCACCGGGGAGCTGTTTTTT. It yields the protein CASSFMTGGTGELFF.

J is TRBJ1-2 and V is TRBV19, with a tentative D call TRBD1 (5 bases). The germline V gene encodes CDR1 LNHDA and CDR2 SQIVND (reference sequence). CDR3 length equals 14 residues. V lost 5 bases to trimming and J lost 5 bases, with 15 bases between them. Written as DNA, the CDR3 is TGTGCCAGTAGTCAGTCAATTGGGGGGTATGGCTACACCTTC. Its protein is CASSQSIGGYGYTF.